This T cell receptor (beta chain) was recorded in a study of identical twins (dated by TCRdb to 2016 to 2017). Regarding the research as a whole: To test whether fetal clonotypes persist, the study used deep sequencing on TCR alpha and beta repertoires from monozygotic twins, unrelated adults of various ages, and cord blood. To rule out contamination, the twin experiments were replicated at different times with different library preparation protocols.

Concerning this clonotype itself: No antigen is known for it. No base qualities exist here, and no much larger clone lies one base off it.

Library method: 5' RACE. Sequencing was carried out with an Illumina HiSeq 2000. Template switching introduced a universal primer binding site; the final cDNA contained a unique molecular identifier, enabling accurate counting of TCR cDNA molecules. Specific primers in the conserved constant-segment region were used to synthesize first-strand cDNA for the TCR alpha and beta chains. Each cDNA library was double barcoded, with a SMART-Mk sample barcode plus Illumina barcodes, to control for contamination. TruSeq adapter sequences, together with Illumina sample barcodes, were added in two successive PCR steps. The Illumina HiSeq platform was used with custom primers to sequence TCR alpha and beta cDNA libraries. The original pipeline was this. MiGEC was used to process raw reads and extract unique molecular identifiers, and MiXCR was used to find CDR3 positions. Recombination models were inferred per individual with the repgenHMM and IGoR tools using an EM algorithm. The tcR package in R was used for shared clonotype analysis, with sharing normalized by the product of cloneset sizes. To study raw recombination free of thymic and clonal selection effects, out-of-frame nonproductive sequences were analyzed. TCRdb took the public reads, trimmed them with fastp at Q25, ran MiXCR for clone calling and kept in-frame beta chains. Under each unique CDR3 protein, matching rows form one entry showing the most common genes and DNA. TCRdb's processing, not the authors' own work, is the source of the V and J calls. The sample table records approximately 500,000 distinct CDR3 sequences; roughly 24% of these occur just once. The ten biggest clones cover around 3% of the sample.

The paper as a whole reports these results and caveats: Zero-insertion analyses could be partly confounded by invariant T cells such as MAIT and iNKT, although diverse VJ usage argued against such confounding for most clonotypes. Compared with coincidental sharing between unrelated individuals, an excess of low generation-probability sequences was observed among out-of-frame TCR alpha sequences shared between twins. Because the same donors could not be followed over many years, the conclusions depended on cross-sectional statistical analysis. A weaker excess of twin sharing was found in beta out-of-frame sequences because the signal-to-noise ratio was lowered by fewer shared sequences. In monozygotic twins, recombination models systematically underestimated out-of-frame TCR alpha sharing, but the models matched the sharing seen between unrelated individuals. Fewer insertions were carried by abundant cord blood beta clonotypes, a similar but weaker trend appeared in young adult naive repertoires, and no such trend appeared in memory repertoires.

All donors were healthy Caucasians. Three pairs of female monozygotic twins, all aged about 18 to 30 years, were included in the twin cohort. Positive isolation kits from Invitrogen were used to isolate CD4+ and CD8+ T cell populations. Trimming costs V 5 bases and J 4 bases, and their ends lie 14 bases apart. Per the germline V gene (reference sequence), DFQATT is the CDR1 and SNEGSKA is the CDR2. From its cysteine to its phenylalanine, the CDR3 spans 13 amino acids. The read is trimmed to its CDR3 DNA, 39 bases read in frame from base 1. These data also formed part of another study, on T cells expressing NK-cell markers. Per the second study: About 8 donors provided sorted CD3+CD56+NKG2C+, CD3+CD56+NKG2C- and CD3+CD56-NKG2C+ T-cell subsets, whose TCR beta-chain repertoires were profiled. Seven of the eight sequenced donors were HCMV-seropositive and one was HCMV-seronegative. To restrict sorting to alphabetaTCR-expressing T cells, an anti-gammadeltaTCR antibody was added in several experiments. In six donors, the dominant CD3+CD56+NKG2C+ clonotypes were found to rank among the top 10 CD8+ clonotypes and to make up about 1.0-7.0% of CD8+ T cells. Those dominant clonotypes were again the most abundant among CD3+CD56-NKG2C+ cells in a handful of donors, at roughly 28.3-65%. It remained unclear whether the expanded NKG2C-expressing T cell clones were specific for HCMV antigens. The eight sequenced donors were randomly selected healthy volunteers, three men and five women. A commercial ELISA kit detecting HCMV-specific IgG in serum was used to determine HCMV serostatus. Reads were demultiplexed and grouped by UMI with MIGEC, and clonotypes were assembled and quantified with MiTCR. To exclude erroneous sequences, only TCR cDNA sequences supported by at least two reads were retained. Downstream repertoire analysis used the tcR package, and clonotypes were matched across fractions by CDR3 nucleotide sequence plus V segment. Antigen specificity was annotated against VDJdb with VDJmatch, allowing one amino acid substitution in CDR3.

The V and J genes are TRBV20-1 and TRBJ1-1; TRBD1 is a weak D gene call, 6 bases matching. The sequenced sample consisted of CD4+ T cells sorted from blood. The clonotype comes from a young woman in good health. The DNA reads TGCAGTGCTTGGAGGGGGAGAGGCACTGAAGCTTTCTTT. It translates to CSAWRGRGTEAFF.